In its sample, the clone carrying this T cell receptor beta chain is medium-sized. Its antigen remains unknown. V was cut by 3 bases and J by 5 bases, with 29 bases left in between. Germline CDR1 DFQATT, CDR2 SNEGSKA (reference sequence). The CDR3 runs to 18 residues. The source of the sample is a study of vaccination effects on CD4 cells after COVID-19. For the study at large: Relative to the second dose, post-vaccine samples were obtained a median of 72 days later.

TCRdb's table, derived via immunoSEQ multiplex PCR, lists solely in-frame clones and lacks some. The top ten hold approximately 10% of the sample, which has about 14,000 clones, around three quarters seen once. Before sequencing, viral peptide pools were used by the ViraFEST assay to expand antigen-specific CD4+ T cells. The culture ran for roughly 10 days before CD4+ T cells were isolated. Vaccination of participants consisted of two doses of either the BNT162b2 or mRNA-1273 vaccine. Nobody among the vaccine recipients had prior SARS-CoV-2 infection (nucleocapsid antibodies were negative). This clonotype originated in a human donor who received a COVID-19 vaccine. This sample comprised CD4+ T cells from PBMCs cultured with SARS-CoV-2 spike peptides, obtained after COVID-19 vaccination. This chain uses TRBV20-1 with TRBJ2-7, with D perhaps assigned TRBD1 or TRBD2 (5 bases each). Here the CDR3 reads CSASSGGGREKVVNEQYF. The CDR3 DNA follows: TGCAGTGCTAGTTCAGGAGGAGGCAGGGAAAAGGTTGTCAACGAGCAGTACTTC.